The 26 T cell receptor beta chains in this list originate from one sample, sequenced in a study of T-cell memory formation after mild COVID-19. TCRdb reanalysed the 5' RACE reads using MiXCR and keeps one entry per CDR3 protein. The table lists 100,000 to 150,000 distinct CDR3 sequences, about 15% of them singletons. Sample: PBMCs or a T cell subset sorted from them (not recorded which). These receptors came from a man younger than 35 who had mild COVID-19 (a few samples of this study predate the infection). Cell type and time point are not known.

In this sample, this clonotype turned up a few times. The chain carries TRBV20-1 and TRBJ1-1; no firm D call. The CDR3 contains 12 residues. Germline-derived CDR1 and CDR2 are DFQATT and SNEGSKA (reference sequence). V was clipped by 1 base and J by 5 bases, with 8 bases between them. In DNA form, the CDR3 reads TGCAGTGCTAGAGTGCGGGAAACTGAAGCTTTCTTT. This codes for CSARVRETEAFF.

This clonotype showed up just a few times. The chain couples TRBV29-1 to TRBJ1-2, with unresolved D. V was shortened by 2 bases and J by 2 bases, with 18 bases between the two germline ends. CDR3 length: 16 residues. The germline V gene has CDR1 SQVTM and CDR2 ANQGSEA. This CDR3 reads CSVELWGVLANYGYTF. CDR3 DNA: TGCAGCGTTGAATTGTGGGGAGTCTTGGCGAACTATGGCTACACCTTC.

The gene calls are TRBV2 and TRBJ2-5, with D tentatively TRBD2 (6 bases). Trimming removed 1 base from V and 1 base from J, with 13 bases in between. Germline V gives CDR1 SNHLY, CDR2 FYNNEI. The CDR3 runs to 16 residues. Here the CDR3 DNA reads TGTGCCAGCAGTGAAGGGAACCGGGGGACCCAAGAGACCCAGTACTTC. It is translated as CASSEGNRGTQETQYF.

This chain uses TRBV7-2 with TRBJ2-5; a weak D match, TRBD1 (5 bases). Trimming took 6 bases from V and 5 from J, leaving 16 bases between them. The CDR3 is 14 amino acids. Germline CDR1 SGHTA, CDR2 FQGNSA. The CDR3 DNA is TGTGCCAGCAGTCCAACGTGGGGCCTTGAGACCCAGTACTTC. Encoded protein: CASSPTWGLETQYF.

This clonotype turned up a few times. The rearrangement joins TRBV7-3 to TRBJ2-6; 7 bases fit TRBD2. CDR3 length: 14 amino acids. V shed 8 bases and J 0 bases; nucleotides not matched to a gene: 1. The V gene's germline CDR1 is SGHTA and CDR2 FQGTGA. The CDR3 coding sequence is TGTGCCAGCGGGGGGGTCTCTGGGGCCAACGTCCTGACTTTC. It yields the protein CASGGVSGANVLTF.

This clonotype was seen once. The gene calls are TRBV15 and TRBJ2-5; tentative D call: TRBD2 (6 bases). The germline gives CDR1 LNHNV, CDR2 YYDKDF (reference sequence). With 3 bases removed from V and 4 bases from J, the gap between germline ends came to 12 bases. CDR3 size: 14 residues. This CDR3 is CATSSGEAGETQYF. For the CDR3, the DNA is TGTGCCACCAGCAGTGGGGAAGCGGGAGAGACCCAGTACTTC.

A few counts support this clonotype. This chain uses TRBV7-9 with TRBJ1-6, with 7 bases identical to TRBD1. V was pared by 5 bases and J by 5 bases, with 3 bases of the junction left unmatched. Germline V lookup: CDR1 SEHNR, CDR2 FQNEAQ (reference sequence). The CDR3 runs to 14 residues. The CDR3: CASSGDSDNSPLHF. In nucleotides, the CDR3 is TGTGCCAGCAGCGGGGACAGTGATAATTCACCCCTCCACTTT.

This clonotype was seen a few times. The V and J genes are TRBV4-2 and TRBJ2-7; 9 bases line up with TRBD1. This CDR3 contains 17 residues. The V gene end was trimmed by 3 bases and the J gene end by 0 bases; junction bases not matched to a gene: 9. Looked up from germline, CDR1 is LGHNA and CDR2 is YNFKEQ. CDR3 sequence: CASSHQAGQGSSYEQYF. Written as DNA, the CDR3 is TGTGCCAGCAGCCACCAGGCTGGACAGGGGAGCTCCTACGAGCAGTACTTC.

V and J are TRBV14 and TRBJ2-1; D is uncertain. Germline CDR1 is SGHDN and CDR2 is FVKESK. The CDR3 is 13 amino acids. V lost 2 bases, J lost 4 bases, and 6 bases lay in between. The CDR3 sequence: CASSQFQYNEQFF. DNA for the CDR3: TGTGCCAGCAGCCAATTTCAATACAATGAGCAGTTCTTC.

This clonotype was counted only a few times. This rearrangement joins TRBV6-6 to TRBJ2-2; TRBD1 matches at 7 bases. This CDR3 contains 14 residues. Germline loops: CDR1 MNHNY, CDR2 SVGAGI (reference sequence). J lost 1 base, V lost 6 bases, and 2 bases had no gene match. In DNA, the CDR3 is TGTGCCAGCAGAGGGACAGAGAACACCGGGGAGCTGTTTTTT. It yields the protein CASRGTENTGELFF.

This sequence joins TRBV5-5 and TRBJ2-7; D may be TRBD1 (6 bases). The length of the CDR3 is 14 residues. CDR1 and CDR2 from the germline V gene are SGHKS and YYEKEE (reference sequence). Trimming removed 1 base from V and 5 bases from J, with 13 bases in between. The CDR3 DNA follows: TGTGCCAGCAGCTTGCAAGGCAGGGGCCACGAGCAGTACGTC. Its translation is CASSLQGRGHEQYV.

This clonotype was counted only a few times. V gene TRBV10-3 combines with J gene TRBJ2-5; 9 nucleotides line up with TRBD1. This CDR3 has 14 residues. Looked up from germline, CDR1 is ENHRY and CDR2 is SYGVKD. V shed 7 bases, J shed 5 bases, and the junction held 8 bases outside the gene matches. CDR3 DNA: TGTGCCATCATGGGACAGGGAACGATCGAGACCCAGTACTTC. Translation: CAIMGQGTIETQYF.

This clonotype has more than one count but fewer than ten. V usage is TRBV7-6 and J usage is TRBJ2-7; D gene unclear. This CDR3 contains 15 residues. Germline assignment: CDR1 SGHVS and CDR2 FNYEAQ. The germline V and J ends were trimmed by 5 bases and 0 bases, with 14 bases remaining between them. As DNA, the CDR3 is TGTGCCAGCAGCCTGACACCACAGAGCTCCTACGAGCAGTACGTC. Encoded protein: CASSLTPQSSYEQYV.

The chain combines TRBV2 with TRBJ2-3; TRBD1 is a possible D gene (6 bases). The CDR3 extends over 12 amino acids. V dropped 7 bases and J dropped 5 bases, with 10 bases sitting between them. Germline V gives CDR1 SNHLY, CDR2 FYNNEI. The CDR3 DNA sequence: TGTGCCAGCAAGGGGGTCGGAGATACGCAGTATTTT. Protein: CASKGVGDTQYF.

The table lists this clonotype with a few counts. The CDR3 DNA reads TGCGCCAGCAGCTTGGGTCATCAGGGGACCTATGGCTACACCTTC. Amino acids: CASSLGHQGTYGYTF. The rearrangement joins TRBV5-1 to TRBJ1-2; D might be TRBD1 (6 bases). V was trimmed by 0 bases and J by 4 bases, leaving 13 bases between them. Germline CDR1 is SGHRS and CDR2 is YFSETQ. The CDR3 sequence is 15 residues long.

The chain links TRBV7-2 to TRBJ2-3, with D possibly called TRBD1 or TRBD2 (6 bases each). This CDR3 has 15 residues. The V end was cut by 5 bases, the J end by 6 bases, with 18 bases between. Per germline, CDR1 SGHTA and CDR2 FQGNSA. CDR3 sequence: CASSPVVGGLDTQYF. The DNA of the CDR3 is TGTGCCAGCAGCCCGGTGGTGGGGGGCCTGGATACGCAGTATTTT.

The J gene is TRBJ2-2, the V gene TRBV5-5; D possibly corresponds to TRBD1 (5 bases). Trimming left V 2 bases short and J 13 bases short, with 12 bases between. From germline, CDR1 is SGHKS and CDR2 YYEKEE (reference sequence). The CDR3 runs 12 residues. CDR3 in DNA: TGTGCCAGCAGCTTCGGACAACGAGGGCTGTTTTTT. Protein sequence: CASSFGQRGLFF.

The chain uses TRBV4-3 and TRBJ1-5; tentative D call: TRBD1 (6 bases). Germline loops: CDR1 LGHNA, CDR2 YSLEER. Trimming stripped 0 bases from V and 7 bases from J, with 13 bases between. This CDR3 contains 15 residues. CDR3 sequence (DNA): TGCGCCAGCAGCCAAGAAACAGGGATCCGACAGCCCCAGCATTTT. This encodes CASSQETGIRQPQHF.

The chain couples TRBV27 to TRBJ2-7, with unresolved D. Per the germline V gene, CDR1 is MNHEY and CDR2 is SMNVEV (reference sequence). Trimming stripped 5 bases from V and 3 bases from J, with 11 bases between. This CDR3 is built from 13 residues. CDR3 bases: TGTGCCAGCAGTCCCCGGGCAGGCTACGAGCAGTACTTC. This translates into CASSPRAGYEQYF.

This clonotype was seen only a few times. This chain joins TRBV4-3 and TRBJ2-3; 12 bases align to TRBD2. This CDR3 has 15 residues. Germline CDR1 is LGHNA and CDR2 is YSLEER. J gave up 2 bases and V 4 bases, and 1 base lay outside the gene matches. CDR3 amino acids: CASSRTSGVTDTQYF. In nucleotides, the CDR3 is TGCGCCAGCAGCCGGACTAGCGGGGTCACAGATACGCAGTATTTT.

The chain recombines TRBV7-9 with TRBJ1-6; weak D call: TRBD1 (5 bases). The CDR3 spans 13 residues. Germline V gives CDR1 SEHNR, CDR2 FQNEAQ (reference sequence). V was pared by 4 bases and J by 7 bases, with 8 bases between. This chain's CDR3 is CASSWEGNSPLHF. The DNA for the CDR3 is TGTGCCAGCAGCTGGGAGGGGAATTCACCCCTCCACTTT.

This clonotype has ten or more counts. This sequence joins TRBV15 and TRBJ2-5; 7 nucleotides agree with TRBD2. This CDR3 is 16 amino acids long. CDR1 is LNHNV, CDR2 YYDKDF, per germline (reference sequence). J was trimmed by 4 bases and V by 3 bases; bases with no gene match: 11. CDR3 protein: CATSSATGLVRETQYF. The CDR3 coding sequence is TGTGCCACCAGCAGCGCCACCGGACTAGTCCGAGAGACCCAGTACTTC. The variable domain in full, with the rest retrieved from reference TRBV15 and TRBJ2-5, is DAMVIQNPRYQVTQFGKPVTLSCSQTLNHNVMYWYQQKSSQAPKLLFHYYDKDFNNEADTPDNFQSRRPNTSFCFLDIRSPGLGDTAMYLCATSSATGLVRETQYFGPGTRLLVL.

A few counts support this clonotype. The chain carries TRBV10-3 and TRBJ2-7, with 7 bases that match TRBD1. Unmatched junction bases numbered 0, after V lost 0 bases and J lost 1 base. The CDR3 has 14 amino acids. CDR1 and CDR2 from the germline V gene are ENHRY and SYGVKD. In nucleotides, the CDR3 is TGTGCCATCAGTGAGTCGACAGGGTCCTACGAGCAGTACTTC. This translates into CAISESTGSYEQYF.

This clonotype has only a few counts. This chain uses TRBV18 with TRBJ2-3; D gene unclear. Germline V gene sequence: CDR1 KGHSH, CDR2 LQKENI. The CDR3 runs to 13 residues. Trimming took off 4 bases at V and 0 bases at J, with 5 bases between the two ends. CDR3 amino acids: CASSRASTDTQYF. The CDR3 nucleotides read TGTGCCAGCTCACGGGCTAGCACAGATACGCAGTATTTT.

Many counts were recorded for this clonotype. The chain has TRBV20-1 and TRBJ2-5, with unresolved D. Germline CDR1 reads DFQATT; CDR2 reads SNEGSKA (reference sequence). The CDR3 is 12 amino acids. Trimming removed 6 bases from V and 2 bases from J, with 10 bases in between. CDR3 in DNA: TGCAGTGCCGAGACCCTGCAAGAGACCCAGTACTTC. Its protein is CSAETLQETQYF.

The genes are TRBV7-9 and TRBJ1-2, with no clear D. The V and J ends lost 2 bases and 4 bases respectively, with 14 bases between them. In germline, CDR1 is SEHNR, CDR2 FQNEAQ (reference sequence). The CDR3 runs 15 residues. CDR3 loop: CASSLQRGLLYGYTF. In DNA form, the CDR3 reads TGTGCCAGCAGCTTACAACGTGGGTTACTCTATGGCTACACCTTC.